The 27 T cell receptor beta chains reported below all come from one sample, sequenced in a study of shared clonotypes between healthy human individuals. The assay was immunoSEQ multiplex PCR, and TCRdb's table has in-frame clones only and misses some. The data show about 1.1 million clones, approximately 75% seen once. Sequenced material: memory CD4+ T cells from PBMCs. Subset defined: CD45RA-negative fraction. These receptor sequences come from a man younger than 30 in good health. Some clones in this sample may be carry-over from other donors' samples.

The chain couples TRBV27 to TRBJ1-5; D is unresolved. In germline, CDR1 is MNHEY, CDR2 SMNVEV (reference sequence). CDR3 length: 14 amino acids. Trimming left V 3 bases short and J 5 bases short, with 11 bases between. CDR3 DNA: TGTGCCAGCAGTTTCTTTGCTGGGGATCAGCCCCAGCATTTT. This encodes CASSFFAGDQPQHF.

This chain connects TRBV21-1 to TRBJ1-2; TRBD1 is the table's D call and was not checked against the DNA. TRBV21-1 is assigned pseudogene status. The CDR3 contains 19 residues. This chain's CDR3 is CASSAPPEDPGGNGNGYTF. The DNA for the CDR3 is TGTGCCAGCAGCGCACCCCCCGAGGACCCAGGGGGCAATGGTAATGGCTACACCTTC.

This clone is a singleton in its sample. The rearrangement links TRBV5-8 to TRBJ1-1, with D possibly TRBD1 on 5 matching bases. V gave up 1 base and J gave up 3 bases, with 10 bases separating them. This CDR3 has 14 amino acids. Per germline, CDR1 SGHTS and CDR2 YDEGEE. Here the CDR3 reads CASSLLGEDTEAFF. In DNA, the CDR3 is TGTGCCAGCAGCTTGTTAGGGGAGGACACTGAAGCTTTCTTT.

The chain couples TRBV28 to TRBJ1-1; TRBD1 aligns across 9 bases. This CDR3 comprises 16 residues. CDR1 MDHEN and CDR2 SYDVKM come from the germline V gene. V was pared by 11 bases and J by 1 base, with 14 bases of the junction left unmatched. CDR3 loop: CAAGQLPGQGNTEAFF. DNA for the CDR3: TGTGCCGCCGGGCAACTTCCGGGACAGGGGAACACTGAAGCTTTCTTT. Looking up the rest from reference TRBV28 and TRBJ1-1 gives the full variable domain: DVKVTQSSRYLVKRTGEKVFLECVQDMDHENMFWYRQDPGLGLRLIYFSYDVKMKEKGDIPEGYSVSREKKERFSLILESASTNQTSMYLCAAGQLPGQGNTEAFFGQGTRLTVV.

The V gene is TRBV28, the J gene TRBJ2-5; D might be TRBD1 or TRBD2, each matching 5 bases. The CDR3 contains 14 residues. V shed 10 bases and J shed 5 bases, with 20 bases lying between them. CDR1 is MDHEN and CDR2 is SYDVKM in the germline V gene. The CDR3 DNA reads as TGTGCCACAAAGGGCGCCGACGAGGGGGAGACCCAGTACTTC. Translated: CATKGADEGETQYF.

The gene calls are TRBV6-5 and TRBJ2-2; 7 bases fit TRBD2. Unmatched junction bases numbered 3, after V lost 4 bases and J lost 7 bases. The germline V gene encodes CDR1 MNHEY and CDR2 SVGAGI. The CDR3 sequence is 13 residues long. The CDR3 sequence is CASSWTGGGELFF. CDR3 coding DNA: TGTGCCAGCAGTTGGACGGGGGGCGGGGAGCTGTTTTTT.

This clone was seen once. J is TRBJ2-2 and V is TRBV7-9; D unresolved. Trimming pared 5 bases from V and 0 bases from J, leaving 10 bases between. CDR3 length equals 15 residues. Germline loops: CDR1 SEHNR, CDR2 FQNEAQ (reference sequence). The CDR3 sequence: CASSLKPTNTGELFF. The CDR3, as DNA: TGTGCCAGCAGCCTAAAGCCCACGAACACCGGGGAGCTGTTTTTT.

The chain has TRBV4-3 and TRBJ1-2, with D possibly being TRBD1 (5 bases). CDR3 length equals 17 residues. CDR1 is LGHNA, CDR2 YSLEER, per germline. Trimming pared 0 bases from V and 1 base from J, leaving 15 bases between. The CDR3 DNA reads TGCGCCAGCAGCCAAGACCCTAGGGGTTGGATTAACTATGGCTACACCTTC. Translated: CASSQDPRGWINYGYTF.

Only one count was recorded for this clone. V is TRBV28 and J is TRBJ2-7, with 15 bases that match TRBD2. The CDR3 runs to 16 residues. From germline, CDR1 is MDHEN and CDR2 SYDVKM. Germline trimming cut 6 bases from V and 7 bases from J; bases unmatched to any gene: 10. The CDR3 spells CASRNEGLAGGWEQYF. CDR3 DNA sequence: TGTGCCAGCAGGAATGAGGGACTAGCGGGAGGTTGGGAGCAGTACTTC.

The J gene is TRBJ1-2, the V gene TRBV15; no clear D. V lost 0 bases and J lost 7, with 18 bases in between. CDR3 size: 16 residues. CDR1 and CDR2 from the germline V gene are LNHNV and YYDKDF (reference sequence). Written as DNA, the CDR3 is TGTGCCACCAGCAGAGATATTGCGGGGAAGAATGGTGGCTACACCTTC. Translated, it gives CATSRDIAGKNGGYTF.

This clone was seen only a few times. In DNA form, the CDR3 reads TGCGCCAGCATGACGTCTCCTGGTGGGAACTATGGCTACACCTTC. This gives the protein CASMTSPGGNYGYTF. This chain links TRBV5-1 with TRBJ1-2; D call uncertain. This CDR3 contains 15 residues. Trimming removed 6 bases at V and 2 bases at J, with 17 bases between. Germline CDR1 is SGHRS and CDR2 is YFSETQ.

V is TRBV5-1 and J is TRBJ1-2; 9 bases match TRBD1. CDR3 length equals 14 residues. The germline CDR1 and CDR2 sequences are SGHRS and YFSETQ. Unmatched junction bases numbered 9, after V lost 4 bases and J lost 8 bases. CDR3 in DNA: TGCGCCAGCAGCCCGGGACAGGGTCGCGGCGGCTACACCTTC. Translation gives CASSPGQGRGGYTF.

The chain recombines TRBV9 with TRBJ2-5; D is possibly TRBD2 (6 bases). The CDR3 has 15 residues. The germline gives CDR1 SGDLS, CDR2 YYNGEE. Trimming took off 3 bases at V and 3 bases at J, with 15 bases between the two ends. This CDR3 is CASSGGRWGEETQYF. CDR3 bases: TGTGCCAGCAGCGGAGGGCGGTGGGGGGAAGAGACCCAGTACTTC.

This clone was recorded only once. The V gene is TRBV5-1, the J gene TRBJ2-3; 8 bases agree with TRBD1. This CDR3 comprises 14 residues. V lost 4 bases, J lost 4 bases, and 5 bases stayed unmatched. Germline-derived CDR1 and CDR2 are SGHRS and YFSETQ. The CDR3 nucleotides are TGCGCCAGCAGCCCGGGACAGGTAGCAGATACGCAGTATTTT. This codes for CASSPGQVADTQYF.

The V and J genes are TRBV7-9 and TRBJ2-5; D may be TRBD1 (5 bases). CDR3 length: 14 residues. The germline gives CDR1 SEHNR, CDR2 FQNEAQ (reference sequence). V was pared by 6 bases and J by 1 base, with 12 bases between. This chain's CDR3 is CASSQGVPQETQYF. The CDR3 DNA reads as TGTGCCAGCAGTCAGGGTGTACCCCAAGAGACCCAGTACTTC.

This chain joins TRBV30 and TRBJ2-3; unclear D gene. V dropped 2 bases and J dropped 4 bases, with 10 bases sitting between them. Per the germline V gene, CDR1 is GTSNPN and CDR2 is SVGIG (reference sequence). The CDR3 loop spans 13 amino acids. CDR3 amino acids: CAWSNGPPDTQYF. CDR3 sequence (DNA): TGTGCCTGGAGTAATGGGCCGCCAGATACGCAGTATTTT.

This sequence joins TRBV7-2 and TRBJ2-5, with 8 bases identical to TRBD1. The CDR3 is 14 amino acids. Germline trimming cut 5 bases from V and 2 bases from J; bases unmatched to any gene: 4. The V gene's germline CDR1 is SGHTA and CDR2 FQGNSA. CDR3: CASSHRTGQETQYF. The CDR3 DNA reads TGTGCCAGCAGCCACCGGACAGGGCAAGAGACCCAGTACTTC.

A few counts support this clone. The CDR3 DNA sequence: TGCAGCGTAGAGGGAAGGTTGAGGGAGACCCAGTACTTC. Its protein product is CSVEGRLRETQYF. The gene calls are TRBV29-1 and TRBJ2-5, with D perhaps matching TRBD2 (5 bases). V lost 6 bases to trimming and J lost 5 bases, with 16 bases between them. Germline V gives CDR1 SQVTM, CDR2 ANQGSEA. The CDR3 extends over 13 amino acids.

CDR3 protein: CASSQGLGGTGELFF. CDR3 nucleotides: TGCGCCAGCAGCCAAGGATTGGGGGGCACCGGGGAGCTGTTTTTT. The rearrangement uses TRBV4-1 and TRBJ2-2, with D possibly being TRBD2 (6 bases). This CDR3 is built from 15 residues. Germline CDR1 and CDR2: MGHRA and YSYEKL. The V and J ends lost 1 base and 4 bases respectively, with 10 bases between them.

The CDR3 DNA reads as TGCGCCAGCAGCGCCGTTGGGGAAAGAAGGGAGTATTTT. Translation gives CASSAVGERREYF. J is TRBJ2-3 and V is TRBV4-1; no clear D gene. Trimming removed 5 bases at V and 13 bases at J, with 19 bases between. Germline loops: CDR1 MGHRA, CDR2 YSYEKL. CDR3 size: 13 residues.

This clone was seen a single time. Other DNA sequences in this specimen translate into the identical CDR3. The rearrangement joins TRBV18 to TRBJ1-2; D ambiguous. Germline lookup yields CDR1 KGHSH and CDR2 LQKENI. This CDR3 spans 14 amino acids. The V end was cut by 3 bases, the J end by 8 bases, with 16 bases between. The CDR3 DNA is TGTGCCAGCTCACCGTCTGGAGATTCGAGCGGCTACACCTTC. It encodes CASSPSGDSSGYTF.

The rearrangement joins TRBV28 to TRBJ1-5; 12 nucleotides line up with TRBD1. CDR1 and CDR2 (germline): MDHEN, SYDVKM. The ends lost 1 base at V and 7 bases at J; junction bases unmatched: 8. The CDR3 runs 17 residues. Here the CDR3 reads CASSLLKGTGGRQPQHF. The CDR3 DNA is TGTGCCAGCAGTTTATTAAAAGGGACAGGGGGCAGACAGCCCCAGCATTTT.

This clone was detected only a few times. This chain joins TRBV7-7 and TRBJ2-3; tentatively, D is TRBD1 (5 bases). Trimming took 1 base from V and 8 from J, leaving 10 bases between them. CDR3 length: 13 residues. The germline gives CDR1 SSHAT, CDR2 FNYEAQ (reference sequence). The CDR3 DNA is TGTGCCAGCAGCTTAGAAAGGCAGGGTACGCAGTATTTT. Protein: CASSLERQGTQYF.

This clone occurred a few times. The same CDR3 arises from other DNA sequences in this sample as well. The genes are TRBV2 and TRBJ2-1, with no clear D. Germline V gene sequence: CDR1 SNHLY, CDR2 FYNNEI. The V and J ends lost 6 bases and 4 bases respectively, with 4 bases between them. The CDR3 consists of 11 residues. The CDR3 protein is CASSQYNEQFF. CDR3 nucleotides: TGTGCCAGCAGCCAGTACAATGAGCAGTTCTTC.

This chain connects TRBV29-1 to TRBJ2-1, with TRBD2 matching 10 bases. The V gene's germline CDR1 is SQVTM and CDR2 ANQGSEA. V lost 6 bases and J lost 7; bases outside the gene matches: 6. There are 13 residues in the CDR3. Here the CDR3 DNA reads TGCAGCGTATCTAGCGGGAGCGGGAATGAGCAGTTCTTC. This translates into CSVSSGSGNEQFF.

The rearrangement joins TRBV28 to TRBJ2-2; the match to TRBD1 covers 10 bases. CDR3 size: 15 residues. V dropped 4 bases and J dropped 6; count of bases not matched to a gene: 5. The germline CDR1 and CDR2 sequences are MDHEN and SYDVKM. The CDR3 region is CASSSGQGRPGELFF. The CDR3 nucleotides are TGTGCCAGCAGTTCGGGACAGGGGAGGCCCGGGGAGCTGTTTTTT.

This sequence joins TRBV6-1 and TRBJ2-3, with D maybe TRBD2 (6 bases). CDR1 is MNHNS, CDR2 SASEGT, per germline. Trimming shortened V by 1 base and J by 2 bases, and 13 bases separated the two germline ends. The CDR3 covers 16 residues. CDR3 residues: CASSEELAMYTDTQYF. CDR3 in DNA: TGTGCCAGCAGTGAAGAGCTAGCGATGTACACAGATACGCAGTATTTT.